The rows below give T cell receptor beta chains drawn from one sample of a study of blood T cell repertoires in COVID-19. Sequenced by immunoSEQ multiplex PCR; TCRdb stores in-frame clones only, minus some. In the table there are 400,000 to 450,000 clones, 75% to 90% of which are singletons. Sequencing was performed on peripheral blood. These receptors were collected from a woman between 40 and 55 years old with COVID-19, enrolled during active disease. Both conserved end residues are part of each CDR3. The order of the fields is V gene, clone size, D gene, J gene, CDR3 protein, CDR3 DNA. D genes are given only for firm matches. Some rows mark clone size as missing; the rest say once, few, many or name a class of expanded clone.

TRBV7-2	once	NA	TRBJ1-4	CASSLDSINVGKLFF	TGTGCCAGCAGCTTAGACAGCATTAACGTTGGAAAACTGTTTTTT
TRBV28	NA	TRBD2	TRBJ2-7	CASSLGGYLLREQYF	TGTGCCAGCAGTTTGGGGGGGTACCTCCTCCGCGAGCAGTACTTC
TRBV18	NA	TRBD2	TRBJ2-7	CASSPQSGASYEQYF	TGTGCCAGCTCACCACAGAGCGGGGCCTCCTACGAGCAGTACTTC
TRBV7-9	NA	NA	TRBJ1-2	CASSLGQNYGYTF	TGTGCCAGCAGCTTAGGGCAGAACTATGGCTACACCTTC
TRBV5-1	NA	NA	TRBJ1-1	CASSKQGRGTNTEAFF	TGCGCCAGCAGCAAACAGGGCAGGGGAACTAACACTGAAGCTTTCTTT
TRBV6-2/TRBV6-3	NA	TRBD2	TRBJ2-7	CASSYGESGTSGASLAYEQYF	TGTGCCAGCAGTTACGGGGAATCCGGGACTAGCGGGGCGTCACTAGCCTACGAGCAGTACTTC
TRBV4-1	NA	NA	TRBJ1-1	CASSQENPGIRTEAFF	TGCGCCAGCAGCCAAGAAAATCCGGGAATTAGAACTGAAGCTTTCTTT
TRBV28	NA	TRBD1	TRBJ2-3	CASSPGTGADVIRTDTQYF	TGTGCCAGCAGCCCTGGGACAGGGGCGGACGTTATACGCACAGATACGCAGTATTTT
TRBV5-1	NA	NA	TRBJ1-1	CASSRLRDTEAFF	TGCGCCAGCAGCCGCCTACGGGACACTGAAGCTTTCTTT
TRBV19	NA	TRBD1	TRBJ1-6	CASSSGQGSSYNSPLHF	TGTGCCAGTAGTTCGGGACAGGGGAGCTCCTATAATTCACCCCTCCACTTT
TRBV4-3	NA	TRBD1	TRBJ2-7	CASSHLGTGDEQYF	TGCGCCAGCAGCCACCTAGGGACAGGCGACGAGCAGTACTTC
TRBV4-1	NA	NA	TRBJ1-2	CASSQEGGPNYGYTF	TGCGCCAGCAGCCAAGAAGGGGGACCTAACTATGGCTACACCTTC
TRBV6-6	NA	TRBD1	TRBJ2-6	CASSYRQGLRGNVLTF	TGTGCCAGCAGTTACCGACAGGGGCTCCGTGGCAACGTCCTGACTTTC
TRBV6-6	NA	NA	TRBJ1-2	CASQPGTTFDGYTF	TGTGCCAGCCAGCCCGGGACAACGTTTGACGGCTACACCTTC
TRBV29-1	NA	NA	TRBJ2-7	CSVPIPPGIHF	TGCAGCGTCCCCATCCCTCCCGGTATCCACTTC
TRBV27	few	NA	TRBJ1-3	CASSFRGGNTIYF	TGTGCCAGCAGTTTCAGGGGCGGAAACACCATATATTTT
TRBV3-1/TRBV3-2	NA	TRBD1	TRBJ1-1	CASSQRQGNPEAFF	TGTGCCAGCAGCCAGAGACAGGGGAACCCTGAAGCTTTCTTT
TRBV28	NA	TRBD1	TRBJ2-2	CASRRQGSTGELFF	TGTGCCAGCAGACGACAGGGGAGCACCGGGGAGCTGTTTTTT
TRBV19	NA	NA	TRBJ1-4	CASTVEPTNEKLFF	TGTGCCAGTACCGTTGAGCCCACTAATGAAAAACTGTTTTTT
TRBV30	NA	TRBD1	TRBJ2-5	CAWRVRQGIGTQYF	TGTGCCTGGAGGGTTCGACAGGGAATTGGGACCCAGTACTTC
TRBV7-8	once	TRBD1	TRBJ1-2	CASSTGQGSYGYTF	TGTGCCAGCAGCACGGGACAGGGAAGTTACGGCTACACCTTC
TRBV7-9	NA	NA	TRBJ2-5	CASSLGTVEVETQYF	TGTGCCAGCAGCTTAGGGACAGTGGAGGTCGAGACCCAGTACTTC
TRBV9	NA	TRBD1	TRBJ1-2	CASSQGGSLNYGYTF	TGTGCCAGCAGCCAGGGGGGCAGCCTAAACTATGGCTACACCTTC
TRBV18	NA	NA	TRBJ2-7	CASSPPGTIAYEQYF	TGTGCCAGCTCCCCCCCCGGGACAATCGCCTACGAGCAGTACTTC
TRBV4-3	NA	NA	TRBJ2-1	CASSRSLRGEQFF	TGCGCCAGCAGCCGATCACTTCGGGGTGAGCAGTTCTTC
TRBV14	NA	NA	TRBJ1-1	CASSQAEVEAFF	TGTGCCAGCAGCCAAGCCGAGGTTGAAGCTTTCTTT
TRBV30	NA	NA	TRBJ2-7	CASGRGGSEQYF	TGTGCCTCCGGACGGGGAGGAAGCGAGCAGTACTTC
TRBV3-1/TRBV3-2	few	TRBD2	TRBJ2-1	CASSQSGTSYLINEQFF	TGTGCCAGCAGCCAAAGCGGGACTAGCTATCTGATCAATGAGCAGTTCTTC
TRBV15	NA	TRBD2	TRBJ2-3	CATSRDKAGGPTDTQYF	TGTGCCACCAGCAGAGATAAGGCGGGAGGCCCCACAGATACGCAGTATTTT
TRBV12-3/TRBV12-4	NA	NA	TRBJ1-5	CASSFGVNQPQHF	TGTGCCAGCAGTTTCGGGGTCAATCAGCCCCAGCATTTT
TRBV9	once	TRBD1	TRBJ2-1	CASSDRGWGNEQFF	TGTGCCAGCAGCGACAGGGGGTGGGGGAATGAGCAGTTCTTC
TRBV30	NA	TRBD1	TRBJ2-1	CAWSVGQGQFF	TGTGCCTGGAGTGTCGGACAGGGGCAGTTCTTC
TRBV27	NA	NA	TRBJ1-2	CASSWRVNYGYTF	TGTGCCAGCAGTTGGAGGGTTAACTATGGCTACACCTTC
TRBV27	once	TRBD1	TRBJ2-2	CASKSQGVTGELFF	TGTGCCAGCAAATCCCAGGGGGTGACCGGGGAGCTGTTTTTT
TRBV6-1	NA	NA	TRBJ1-1	CASSPGFAEAFF	TGTGCCAGCAGTCCAGGGTTCGCTGAAGCTTTCTTT
TRBV7-6	NA	TRBD2	TRBJ2-3	CASSLGASGGPRTDTQYF	TGTGCCAGCAGCTTAGGGGCGAGCGGGGGACCCCGCACAGATACGCAGTATTTT
TRBV28	NA	NA	TRBJ1-1	CASSPFTPNTEAFF	TGTGCCAGCTCCCCTTTTACACCAAACACTGAAGCTTTCTTT
TRBV29-1	NA	NA	TRBJ1-2	CSFQGLYGYTF	TGCAGCTTCCAGGGGCTCTATGGCTACACCTTC
TRBV27	NA	TRBD1	TRBJ2-7	CASSPGQAPYEQYF	TGTGCCAGCAGTCCCGGACAGGCTCCCTACGAGCAGTACTTC
TRBV19	few	NA	TRBJ1-5	CASSSPDRQYSNQPQHF	TGTGCCAGTAGTTCCCCGGACAGACAGTACTCCAATCAGCCCCAGCATTTT
TRBV7-8	NA	NA	TRBJ1-5	CASGRDNNQPQHF	TGTGCCAGCGGCCGGGACAATAATCAGCCCCAGCATTTT
TRBV5-1	few	TRBD2	TRBJ2-7	CASSHGTSGSKMYEQYF	TGCGCCAGCAGCCACGGGACTAGCGGGTCCAAGATGTACGAGCAGTACTTC
TRBV7-9	NA	NA	TRBJ1-4	CASSSPGYSNEKLFF	TGTGCCAGCAGCTCGCCGGGGTATTCTAATGAAAAACTGTTTTTT
TRBV6-6	NA	NA	TRBJ2-6	CAGTEGATGANVLTF	TGTGCCGGGACGGAGGGGGCGACTGGGGCCAACGTCCTGACTTTC
TRBV21-1	NA	NA	TRBJ2-2	CASPVWRGRDTGELFF	TGTGCCAGCCCGGTTTGGCGGGGGAGGGACACCGGGGAGCTGTTTTTT
TRBV18	NA	TRBD2	TRBJ2-1	CASSPNSGGAGTEQFF	TGTGCCAGCTCACCTAATAGCGGGGGGGCCGGCACTGAGCAGTTCTTC
TRBV28	NA	TRBD1	TRBJ1-2	CASSSGQVEGYTF	TGTGCCAGCAGTTCGGGACAGGTTGAAGGCTACACCTTC
TRBV27	NA	NA	TRBJ1-2	CASSYTTGLGYTF	TGTGCCAGCAGTTACACTACAGGGCTTGGCTACACCTTC
TRBV7-6	NA	TRBD1	TRBJ2-7	CASSYDRGDEQYF	TGTGCCAGCAGCTACGACAGGGGTGACGAGCAGTACTTC
TRBV4-1	NA	TRBD1	TRBJ2-3	CASSRDRGQADTQYF	TGCGCCAGCAGCCGGGACAGGGGGCAGGCAGATACGCAGTATTTT
TRBV4-1	NA	NA	TRBJ2-7	CASSQARISSYEQYF	TGCGCCAGCAGCCAAGCCAGGATAAGCTCCTACGAGCAGTACTTC
TRBV6-6	NA	TRBD1	TRBJ1-2	CASSYAGQSYGYTF	TGTGCCAGCAGTTACGCGGGACAGAGCTATGGCTACACCTTC
TRBV24-1	NA	TRBD1	TRBJ1-1	CATSGTGQGLTEAFF	TGTGCCACCAGTGGTACGGGACAGGGTCTTACTGAAGCTTTCTTT
TRBV6-2/TRBV6-3	NA	NA	TRBJ1-1	CASSSRQGTEAFF	TGTGCCAGCAGTTCCAGGCAGGGTACTGAAGCTTTCTTT
TRBV19	once	TRBD1	TRBJ1-5	CASRGQGARQPQHF	TGTGCCAGTAGGGGACAGGGGGCAAGACAGCCCCAGCATTTT
TRBV5-1	NA	TRBD1	TRBJ1-2	CASSYSGTGGHFNYGYTF	TGCGCCAGCAGCTACTCCGGGACAGGGGGGCATTTTAACTATGGCTACACCTTC
TRBV19	NA	NA	TRBJ1-6	CASSGSLGLQMDSPLHF	TGTGCCAGTAGTGGTTCGCTCGGACTCCAAATGGATTCACCCCTCCACTTT
TRBV3-1/TRBV3-2	NA	NA	TRBJ1-2	CASTLGGANYGYTF	TGTGCCAGCACCCTAGGAGGGGCTAACTATGGCTACACCTTC